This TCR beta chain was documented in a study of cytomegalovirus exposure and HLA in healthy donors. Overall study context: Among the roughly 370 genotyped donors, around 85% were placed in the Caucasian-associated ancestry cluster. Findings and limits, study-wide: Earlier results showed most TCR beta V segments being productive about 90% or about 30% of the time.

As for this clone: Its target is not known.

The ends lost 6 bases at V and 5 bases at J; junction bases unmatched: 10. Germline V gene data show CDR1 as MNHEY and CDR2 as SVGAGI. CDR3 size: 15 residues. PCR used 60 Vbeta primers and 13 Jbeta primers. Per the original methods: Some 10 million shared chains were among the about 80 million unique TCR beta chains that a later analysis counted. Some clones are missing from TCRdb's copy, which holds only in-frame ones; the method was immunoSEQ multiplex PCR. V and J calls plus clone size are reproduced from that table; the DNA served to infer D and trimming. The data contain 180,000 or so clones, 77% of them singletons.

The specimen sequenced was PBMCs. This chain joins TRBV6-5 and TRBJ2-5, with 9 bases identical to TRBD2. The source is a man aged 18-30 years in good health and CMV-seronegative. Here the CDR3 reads CASRWTSEFRETQYF. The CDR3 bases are TGTGCCAGCAGATGGACTAGCGAGTTTCGGGAGACCCAGTACTTC.